These T cell receptor beta chains were read from a single sample in a study of T cell responses to AZD1222 COVID-19 vaccine. Sequencing used immunoSEQ multiplex PCR; TCRdb keeps in-frame clones, though not all of them. This sample has over 150,000 clones, with 80% to 90% found just once. This specimen was peripheral blood, taken on day 0 of AZD1222 vaccination. All receptors come from an adult in good health. CDR3s include the opening cysteine and the closing phenylalanine or tryptophan. Fields, in order: clone size, D gene, V gene, J gene, CDR3 protein, CDR3 DNA. A D gene is named only where the DNA matches it firmly. Clone sizes are given selectively: once, few, many, or a class where the clone is expanded.

>-|TRBD2|TRBV5-1|TRBJ2-3
CASSLAGLAGATDTQYF
TGCGCCAGCAGCTTGGCCGGACTAGCGGGGGCGACAGATACGCAGTATTTT
>-|-|TRBV6-5|TRBJ2-7
CASSATGFAQYF
TGTGCCAGCAGCGCTACAGGGTTTGCGCAGTACTTC
>-|-|TRBV4-2|TRBJ2-2
CASSQGAGVTGELFF
TGTGCCAGCAGCCAAGGAGCAGGGGTAACCGGGGAGCTGTTTTTT
>-|-|TRBV6-1|TRBJ2-7
CASSEALQGYEQYF
TGTGCCAGCAGTGAAGCGCTGCAGGGGTACGAGCAGTACTTC
>-|-|TRBV7-2|TRBJ2-7
CASSLAAGPSYEQYF
TGTGCCAGCAGCTTAGCGGCAGGGCCCTCCTACGAGCAGTACTTC
>-|-|TRBV11-1|TRBJ2-7
CASSSMDGFYSYEQYF
TGTGCCAGCAGCTCCATGGACGGGTTCTACTCCTACGAGCAGTACTTC
>few|-|TRBV6-5|TRBJ1-6
CASSYGLGGTSPLHF
TGTGCCAGCAGTTACGGGCTAGGGGGTACTTCACCCCTCCACTTT
>-|-|TRBV2|TRBJ2-5
CASSPGSMQETQYF
TGTGCCAGCAGCCCGGGCAGTATGCAAGAGACCCAGTACTTC
>-|-|TRBV7-2|TRBJ2-7
CASSSSGLRDSYEQYF
TGTGCCAGCAGCTCCTCAGGACTACGAGATTCCTACGAGCAGTACTTC
>-|-|TRBV27|TRBJ1-5
CASSLSSLNQPQHF
TGTGCCAGCAGTTTGAGTAGCCTCAATCAGCCCCAGCATTTT
>-|TRBD2|TRBV7-3|TRBJ2-1
CASSSGLAGGGEQFF
TGTGCCAGCAGCTCGGGACTAGCGGGAGGCGGGGAGCAGTTCTTC
>-|TRBD2|TRBV2|TRBJ2-5
CASGKSSGKETQYF
TGTGCCAGCGGAAAATCTAGCGGAAAAGAGACCCAGTACTTC
>-|-|TRBV6-5|TRBJ2-7
CASRYGAEGTYEQYF
TGTGCCAGCAGGTACGGGGCTGAGGGTACCTACGAGCAGTACTTC
>-|TRBD1|TRBV7-9|TRBJ1-4
CASSLGTGSNEKLFF
TGTGCCAGCAGCTTAGGGACAGGATCTAATGAAAAACTGTTTTTT
>-|-|TRBV28|TRBJ2-7
CASTFGPGAMYEQYF
TGTGCCAGCACCTTCGGTCCAGGGGCCATGTACGAGCAGTACTTC
>-|TRBD2|TRBV4-3|TRBJ2-1
CASSQGLAGWDEQFF
TGCGCCAGCAGCCAAGGCCTAGCGGGTTGGGATGAGCAGTTCTTC
>-|-|TRBV27|TRBJ1-6
CASSWGGTYNSPLHF
TGTGCCAGCAGCTGGGGAGGGACCTATAATTCACCCCTCCACTTT
>-|TRBD2|TRBV19|TRBJ2-5
CASTPVAGGKQETQYF
TGTGCCAGTACCCCCGTAGCGGGGGGCAAACAAGAGACCCAGTACTTC
>-|TRBD1|TRBV11-2|TRBJ1-1
CASRNPGQVPEAFF
TGTGCCAGCAGAAACCCGGGACAGGTCCCTGAAGCTTTCTTT
>-|-|TRBV7-9|TRBJ2-2
CASSLYGTNTGELFF
TGTGCCAGCAGCCTCTACGGAACGAACACCGGGGAGCTGTTTTTT
>-|TRBD1|TRBV7-2|TRBJ2-1
CASSLTGYEQFF
TGTGCCAGCAGTTTGACAGGGTATGAGCAGTTCTTC